The entry below describes one T cell receptor beta chain. Per the germline V gene, CDR1 is SNHLY and CDR2 is FYNNEI. This CDR3 has 15 residues. V was pared by 3 bases and J by 0 bases, with 8 bases between. How the authors handled the data: By means of reference gene primer amplification, nucleated cell counts were estimated. Assay: immunoSEQ multiplex PCR; the TCRdb copy retains only in-frame clones and omits some. V and J calls and clone size are those listed in that table; D and trimming were worked out from the DNA. The sample records approximately 240,000 clones, around four fifths being singletons. This record belongs to a study of blood T cell repertoires in COVID-19. Study at large: The cDNA or gDNA used as material had been derived from T cells, B-cell-depleted T cells, or PBMCs.

The receptor's source is a woman over 75 with active or convalescent COVID-19. The V and J genes are TRBV2 and TRBJ1-4; D gene uncertain. Input material: peripheral blood. This CDR3 is CASSDRSATNEKLFF. The CDR3 DNA is TGTGCCAGCAGTGACAGGTCTGCAACTAATGAAAAACTGTTTTTT.